This T cell receptor beta chain was retrieved from a study of cytomegalovirus exposure and HLA in healthy donors. Per the germline V gene, CDR1 is LNHNV and CDR2 is YYDKDF (reference sequence). V lost 0 bases and J 5 bases, leaving 8 bases between the germline ends. CDR3 size: 14 residues. The study ran its PCR with 60 Vbeta and 13 Jbeta primers. The repertoire was sequenced with immunoSEQ multiplex PCR; TCRdb's copy has only in-frame clones and lacks some. The table has around 120,000 clones, around 80% seen once. Study-level results: Excluded were some V segments that proved indistinguishable, including TRBV6-2 and TRBV6-3.

This clone was observed a single time. Its target is unknown. The chain employs TRBV15 and TRBJ2-1; the D is unclear. The sample was PBMCs. This receptor was taken from a man in his forties or fifties in good health and CMV-seronegative. The DNA of the CDR3 is TGTGCCACCAGCAGAGATCGGTCCGACAATGAGCAGTTCTTC. This codes for CATSRDRSDNEQFF.